The 16 T cell receptor beta chains reported below all come from one sample, sequenced in a study of identical twins. TCRdb reanalysed the 5' RACE reads using MiXCR and keeps one entry per CDR3 protein. The sample shows hundreds of thousands of distinct CDR3 sequences, more than 9% of them seen only once. These same records also appear under a second study, on yellow fever vaccine responses in identical twins.

Sequencing was done on a sample of PBMCs. These receptors were collected from a woman between 18 and 29 years old in good health.

This clonotype was seen repeatedly, ten times or more. The genes are TRBV20-1 and TRBJ2-7; a possible D gene is TRBD1 (5 bases). Germline V gene lookup returns CDR1 DFQATT and CDR2 SNEGSKA (reference sequence). This CDR3 has 11 amino acids. The ends were cut back, 3 bases at V and 4 bases at J, with 7 bases in the middle. The CDR3 region is CSASQGYEQYF. In DNA form, the CDR3 reads TGCAGTGCTAGCCAGGGTTACGAGCAGTACTTC.

The sample holds many counts of this clonotype. The chain uses TRBV29-1 and TRBJ1-2; D gene ambiguous. The CDR3 consists of 11 residues. The V end lost 4 bases, the J end lost 2 bases, and 5 bases lay between the germline ends. Germline CDR1 is SQVTM and CDR2 is ANQGSEA. Here the CDR3 reads CSVGVNYGYTF. In DNA, the CDR3 is TGCAGCGTTGGTGTAAACTATGGCTACACCTTC.

The J gene is TRBJ1-5, the V gene TRBV9; a weak D match, TRBD1 (5 bases). The CDR3 runs 14 residues. Germline V gene data show CDR1 as SGDLS and CDR2 as YYNGEE. V was cut by 0 bases and J by 7 bases, with 11 bases left in between. The chain's CDR3 is CASSVGGVGQPQHF. CDR3 nucleotides: TGTGCCAGCAGCGTAGGAGGGGTCGGACAGCCCCAGCATTTT.

This clonotype was counted ten times or more. This sequence joins TRBV12-3 or TRBV12-4 and TRBJ1-2; 7 bases agree with TRBD1. CDR3 length equals 12 residues. V was clipped by 3 bases and J by 8 bases; unmatched bases: 3. The CDR3 bases are TGTGCCAGCAGTTTTCTGGGACAGGGCTACACCTTC. It is translated as CASSFLGQGYTF.

Only a few counts were recorded for this clonotype. The chain joins TRBV6-1 to TRBJ2-7, with D perhaps TRBD1 (6 bases). The V gene's germline CDR1 is MNHNS and CDR2 SASEGT. Trimming removed 2 bases from V and 5 bases from J, with 13 bases in between. The CDR3 totals 14 residues. DNA for the CDR3: TGTGCCAGCAGTGAATCTGATGGGGGCCACGAGCAGTACGTC. Its translation is CASSESDGGHEQYV.

V usage is TRBV7-8 and J usage is TRBJ2-7; 7 positions match TRBD2. Germline V gene data show CDR1 as SGHVS and CDR2 as FQNEAQ. Trimming cost V 1 base and J 2 bases; bases outside gene matches: 5. This CDR3 comprises 15 residues. The CDR3 region has the DNA TGTGCCAGCAGCTTAGAACTAGCGCCAGCCTACGAGCAGTACTTC. It is translated as CASSLELAPAYEQYF.

This clonotype has more than one count but fewer than ten. The J gene is TRBJ2-3, the V gene TRBV12-3 or TRBV12-4, with D hard to call. The ends were cut back, 4 bases at V and 2 bases at J, with 10 bases in the middle. This CDR3 region has 14 residues. The CDR3 here is CASSSPYYTDTQYF. CDR3 nucleotide sequence: TGTGCCAGCAGTTCCCCCTATTACACAGATACGCAGTATTTT.

This clonotype was counted between two and nine times. The chain links TRBV4-1 to TRBJ2-1; 10 bases fit TRBD2. The J segment lost 7 bases and the V segment lost 1 base, leaving 10 bases of the junction unmatched. Germline lookup yields CDR1 MGHRA and CDR2 YSYEKL. This CDR3 has 17 amino acids. This chain's CDR3 is CASSQGPSGGPSNEQFF. CDR3 DNA: TGCGCCAGCAGCCAAGGCCCTAGCGGGGGACCATCGAATGAGCAGTTCTTC.

The chain is built from TRBV28 and TRBJ2-1; 7 nucleotides align to TRBD2. Germline V CDR1 and CDR2: MDHEN, SYDVKM. Losses at the gene ends were 5 bases for V and 6 bases for J; bases not matched to a gene: 7. This CDR3 is 14 amino acids long. The CDR3 loop is CASSRLADVNEQFF. The CDR3 nucleotides are TGTGCCAGCAGTAGGCTAGCGGATGTCAATGAGCAGTTCTTC.

This clonotype has more than one count but fewer than ten. The V gene is TRBV4-1, the J gene TRBJ2-3, with 7 bases aligning to TRBD2. Germline trimming cut 0 bases from V and 6 bases from J; bases unmatched to any gene: 15. Per germline, CDR1 MGHRA and CDR2 YSYEKL. CDR3 length equals 18 residues. The CDR3, as DNA: TGCGCCAGCAGCCAAGAACGGGGTCGCGGGAGTTTGGGCGATACGCAGTATTTT. Protein: CASSQERGRGSLGDTQYF.

In its sample, this clonotype was seen a few times. The chain has TRBV3-1 and TRBJ2-1; 10 positions match TRBD2. The CDR3 totals 16 residues. CDR1 and CDR2 from the germline V gene are LGHDT and YNNKEL (reference sequence). After removal of 0 bases from V and 9 bases from J, the junction contained 8 bases not matched to a gene. In DNA, the CDR3 is TGTGCCAGCAGCCAAGATATCAGCGGGAGGGCCGGTGAGCAGTTCTTC. Residues: CASSQDISGRAGEQFF.

This clonotype was observed a handful of times. This sequence joins TRBV6-1 and TRBJ2-7; 8 nucleotides match TRBD1. Per the germline V gene, CDR1 is MNHNS and CDR2 is SASEGT. V gave up 2 bases and J gave up 0 bases; unmatched junction bases: 3. CDR3 length equals 15 residues. The CDR3 DNA sequence: TGTGCCAGCAGTGAACGGGGGACAGGCTCCTACGAGCAGTACGTC. It is translated as CASSERGTGSYEQYV.

This clonotype was seen more than once but under ten times. V usage is TRBV10-3 and J usage is TRBJ2-5; the D is unclear. In germline, CDR1 is ENHRY, CDR2 SYGVKD. Deletions cut 3 bases from V and 2 bases from J, with 13 bases between. The CDR3 covers 15 residues. The CDR3 region has the DNA TGTGCCATCAGTGACAACACGGAGATACAAGAGACCCAGTACTTC. Protein product: CAISDNTEIQETQYF.

The V call is TRBV10-3, the J call TRBJ2-7; 11 positions match TRBD2. Germline V gene data show CDR1 as ENHRY and CDR2 as SYGVKD. CDR3 length: 18 residues. Losses at the gene ends were 0 bases for V and 4 bases for J; bases not matched to a gene: 11. The CDR3 spells CAISESTSGISNRYEQYF. Written as DNA, the CDR3 is TGTGCCATCAGTGAGTCGACTAGCGGGATTTCGAATCGGTACGAGCAGTACTTC.

This clonotype was seen a few times. V usage is TRBV28 and J usage is TRBJ2-5, with 7 bases lining up with TRBD2. The germline V gene has CDR1 MDHEN and CDR2 SYDVKM. The CDR3 sequence is 19 residues long. Trimming cost V 3 bases and J 4 bases; bases outside gene matches: 20. The CDR3 region is CASSFPSSGISVGLETQYF. Here the CDR3 DNA reads TGTGCCAGCAGTTTCCCTTCTAGCGGAATATCCGTGGGGTTAGAGACCCAGTACTTC. Looking up the rest from reference TRBV28 and TRBJ2-5 gives the full variable domain: DVKVTQSSRYLVKRTGEKVFLECVQDMDHENMFWYRQDPGLGLRLIYFSYDVKMKEKGDIPEGYSVSREKKERFSLILESASTNQTSMYLCASSFPSSGISVGLETQYFGPGTRLLVL.

This clonotype was recorded a few times. One junction end disagrees with the germline gene, perhaps due to a read error. CDR3 amino acids: CASSLGLAELGLF. In DNA, the CDR3 is TGTGCCAGCAGCTTAGGTCTAGCGGAACTCGGGCTCTTC. This chain links TRBV7-8 with TRBJ2-1; 7 positions agree with TRBD2. The CDR3 covers 13 residues. Germline loops: CDR1 SGHVS, CDR2 FQNEAQ. Supplemented by reference TRBV7-8 and TRBJ2-1, the full variable domain reads GAGVSQSPRYKVAKRGQDVALRCDPISGHVSLFWYQQALGQGPEFLTYFQNEAQLDKSGLPSDRFFAERPEGSVSTLKIQRTQQEDSAVYLCASSLGLAELGLFGPGTRLTVL.